Listed below are T cell receptor beta chains from one sample, sequenced in a study of cytomegalovirus exposure and HLA in healthy donors. Assay: immunoSEQ multiplex PCR; the TCRdb copy retains only in-frame clones and omits some. The sample holds roughly 100,000 clones, around 77% seen once. The sequencing sample was made of PBMCs. The receptors originated from a female donor in good health and CMV-seronegative. Each CDR3 is given with its conserved first and last residue. The order of the fields is V gene, clone size, J gene, D gene, CDR3 DNA, CDR3 protein. D genes are given only for firm matches. For some rows the clone size is stated as once, few or many, or as a class when expanded; others skip it.

>TRBV2|-|TRBJ2-2|TRBD1
TGTGCCAGCACGGACAGGGAGAACACCGGGGAGCTGTTTTTT
CASTDRENTGELFF
>TRBV5-1|-|TRBJ2-1|TRBD2
TGCGCCAGCAGCTTCGGCGGGGGAGGCCCCTACAATGAGCAGTTCTTC
CASSFGGGGPYNEQFF
>TRBV6-5|-|TRBJ1-3|-
TGTGCCAGCAGTCGGAGCGTACTCTCTGGAAACACCATATATTTT
CASSRSVLSGNTIYF
>TRBV6-6|-|TRBJ1-4|-
TGTGCCAGCAGTTACTCTGGGGGGTCCTTAGGTGAAAAACTGTTTTTT
CASSYSGGSLGEKLFF
>TRBV11-3|-|TRBJ2-1|TRBD1
TGTGCCAGCAGCACGACAGGGTACAATGAGCAGTTCTTC
CASSTTGYNEQFF
>TRBV10-2|-|TRBJ2-2|TRBD1
TGCGCCAGCAGTGACCCTGGACAGGGGAACACCGGGGAGCTGTTTTTT
CASSDPGQGNTGELFF
>TRBV11-1|-|TRBJ2-7|-
TGTGCCAGCAGCCAGTGGGGGGGGAAACCGGGACACCGCTACGAGCAGTACTTC
CASSQWGGKPGHRYEQYF
>TRBV2|-|TRBJ1-5|TRBD1
TGTGCCAGCAGGGGGACAGGGGACAATCAGCCCCAGCATTTT
CASRGTGDNQPQHF
>TRBV19|-|TRBJ1-5|-
TGTGCCAGTAGTATAGTAGGGGCTAGCAATCAGCCCCAGCATTTT
CASSIVGASNQPQHF
>TRBV19|-|TRBJ1-2|TRBD1
TGTGCCAGTAGTTTGGTGGACAGGGGTCTCTATGGCTACACCTTC
CASSLVDRGLYGYTF
>TRBV19|-|TRBJ2-3|TRBD2
TGTGCCAGTAGTATAGTGGAGCGGGGGGGCCAGGATACGCAGTATTTT
CASSIVERGGQDTQYF
>TRBV28|-|TRBJ1-3|-
TGTGCCAGCAGTTTGGGTGGGAGCTCTGGAAACACCATATATTTT
CASSLGGSSGNTIYF
>TRBV27|-|TRBJ2-7|-
TGTGCCAGCAGTTTGGCCGACAGGCATTACGAGCAGTACTTC
CASSLADRHYEQYF
>TRBV7-3|-|TRBJ1-1|-
TGTGCCAGCAGCTTAACGGGGCTCACTGAAGCTTTCTTT
CASSLTGLTEAFF
>TRBV19|-|TRBJ1-4|TRBD1
TGTGCCAGTAGTCCAACGGGACAGGGAAATGAAAAACTGTTTTTT
CASSPTGQGNEKLFF
>TRBV19|-|TRBJ2-7|TRBD2
TGTGCCAGTAGCACTAGCGGGAGTCTATACGAGCAGTACTTC
CASSTSGSLYEQYF
>TRBV5-6|-|TRBJ1-1|TRBD1
TGTGCCAGCAGCTTGCTTGGGCGTCAGGGGGCGATCCTCGAAGCTTTCTTT
CASSLLGRQGAILEAFF
>TRBV7-2|-|TRBJ2-7|TRBD1
TGTGCCAGCAGCTTACCGGACAGGGGAATCGACGAGCAGTACTTC
CASSLPDRGIDEQYF
>TRBV30|-|TRBJ1-6|TRBD1
TGTGCCTGGAGTGCCCCGACAGGGGGTAGATCACCCCTCCACTTT
CAWSAPTGGRSPLHF
>TRBV11-1|-|TRBJ1-2|-
TGTGCCAGCAGCCCACAGGGTGAAAATGGCTACACCTTC
CASSPQGENGYTF
>TRBV28|-|TRBJ1-4|-
TGTGCCAGCAGTTTATGGGAGGGGACCGCAACTAATGAAAAACTGTTTTTT
CASSLWEGTATNEKLFF
>TRBV16|-|TRBJ1-1|-
TGTGCCAGCAGCCTCCCGGAGGGAGCTCACATTACTGAAGCTTTCTTT
CASSLPEGAHITEAFF
>TRBV5-1|-|TRBJ1-6|-
TGCGCCAGCAGCCCGTTGGGGGGGACAAATTCACCCCTCCACTTT
CASSPLGGTNSPLHF
>TRBV28|few|TRBJ1-4|-
TGTGCCAGCAAAATCGGACAGTTTAATGAAAAACTGTTTTTT
CASKIGQFNEKLFF
>TRBV7-8|-|TRBJ2-2|TRBD2
TGTGCCAGCAGCCAGCGGGGAGGGGCGAGCACCGGGGAGCTGTTTTTT
CASSQRGGASTGELFF
>TRBV6-6|-|TRBJ2-7|-
TGTGCCAGCACGCGGAGCTACGAGCAGTACTTC
CASTRSYEQYF
>TRBV6-4|-|TRBJ1-2|-
TGTGCCAGCAGCGCACAGGGTGACTATGGCTACACCTTC
CASSAQGDYGYTF
>TRBV5-1|-|TRBJ1-2|TRBD1
TGCGCCAGCAGCACCTCGACAGGGACGAACTATGGCTACACCTTC
CASSTSTGTNYGYTF
>TRBV5-1|-|TRBJ2-1|TRBD2
TGCGCCAGCAGCTTGGGACTAGCGGGAGGGGGTGAGCAGTTCTTC
CASSLGLAGGGEQFF
>TRBV10-3|-|TRBJ1-5|TRBD1
TGTGCCATCAGTGAGAGTAGTCAGGGGGTAATGGGGGATCAGCCCCAGCATTTT
CAISESSQGVMGDQPQHF
>TRBV7-8|once|TRBJ1-3|-
TGTGCCAGCAGCTCAGGGACCGGGAGAACTGGAAACACCATATATTTT
CASSSGTGRTGNTIYF
>TRBV19|few|TRBJ1-6|TRBD1
TGTGCCAGTAGTATAGCGGGGACAGGGTCTTCACCCCTCCACTTT
CASSIAGTGSSPLHF
>TRBV5-4|medium-sized|TRBJ1-1|-
TGTGCCAGCAGCTTGGCCCTTCCGGGAGGCACTGAAGCTTTCTTT
CASSLALPGGTEAFF
>TRBV28|-|TRBJ2-2|TRBD1
TGTGCCAGCAGATCTACAGGGGGCAACACCGGGGAGCTGTTTTTT
CASRSTGGNTGELFF
>TRBV29-1|few|TRBJ1-1|-
TGCAGCCCCCGGGAGACCATGAACACTGAAGCTTTCTTT
CSPRETMNTEAFF
>TRBV28|-|TRBJ1-4|TRBD1
TGTGCCAGCAGTTTATCCTCAGGGGGGTATGAAAAACTGTTTTTT
CASSLSSGGYEKLFF
>TRBV9|few|TRBJ2-7|-
TGTGCCAGCAGCGTAGACGGGATTGGCACCTACGAGCAGTACTTC
CASSVDGIGTYEQYF
>TRBV6-1|-|TRBJ1-4|-
TGTGCCAGCAACGCACCTCTAGGGGGTGAAAAACTGTTTTTT
CASNAPLGGEKLFF
>TRBV9|-|TRBJ2-3|TRBD2
TGTGCCAGCAGCACCTTACTAGCGGGAGGCACAGATACGCAGTATTTT
CASSTLLAGGTDTQYF
>TRBV6-1|-|TRBJ2-7|-
TGTGCCAGCAGTGATGTGGGAGCTAGCCACGAGCAGTACTTC
CASSDVGASHEQYF
>TRBV4-2|-|TRBJ1-1|TRBD1
TGTGCCAGCAGCCCCCTAAGGACAGGTTACATGAACACTGAAGCTTTCTTT
CASSPLRTGYMNTEAFF
>TRBV5-1|once|TRBJ2-1|TRBD2
TGCGCCAGCAGCGTACTGACTAGCGGGTCCGAGGAGCAGTTCTTC
CASSVLTSGSEEQFF